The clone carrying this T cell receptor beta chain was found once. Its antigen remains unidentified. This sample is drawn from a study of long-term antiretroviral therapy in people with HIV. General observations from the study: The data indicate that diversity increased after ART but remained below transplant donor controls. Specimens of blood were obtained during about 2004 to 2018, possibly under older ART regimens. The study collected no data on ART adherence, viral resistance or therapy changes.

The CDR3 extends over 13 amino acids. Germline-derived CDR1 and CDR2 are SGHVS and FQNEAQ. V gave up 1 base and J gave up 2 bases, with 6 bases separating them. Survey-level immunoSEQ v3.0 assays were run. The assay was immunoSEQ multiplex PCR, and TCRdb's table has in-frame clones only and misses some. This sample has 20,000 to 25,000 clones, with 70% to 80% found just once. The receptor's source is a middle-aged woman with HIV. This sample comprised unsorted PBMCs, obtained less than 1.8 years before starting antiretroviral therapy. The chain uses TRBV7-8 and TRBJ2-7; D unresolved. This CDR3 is CASSLGYTYEQYF. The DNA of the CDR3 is TGTGCCAGCAGCTTAGGCTACACCTACGAGCAGTACTTC.